The T cell receptor beta chain described here comes from a study of cytomegalovirus exposure and HLA in healthy donors. The overall study: An earlier analysis identified 117 million unique TCR beta sequences in about 180 million T cells.

A remark on this clone: What it recognizes is unknown.

Germline lookup yields CDR1 SGHTA and CDR2 FQGNSA. The CDR3 contains 12 residues. Trimming shortened V by 1 base and J by 8 bases, and 7 bases separated the two germline ends. Broader study findings: Because they were indistinguishable, some V segments, including TRBV6-2 and TRBV6-3, were excluded. Most TCR beta V segments were productive about 87% or about 30% of the time in an earlier analysis. Researchers reported in a later analysis that a missense DCLRE1C variant was tied to TCR beta V- and J-gene trimming.

The PCR employed 60 Vbeta primers together with 13 Jbeta primers. TCRdb's table, derived via immunoSEQ multiplex PCR, lists solely in-frame clones and lacks some. This sample has under 200,000 clones; over 75% occur once, and the top ten carry roughly 0.5%. The rearrangement joins TRBV7-2 to TRBJ2-3; no definite D call. This receptor was obtained from a woman in her fifties or sixties in good health and CMV-seronegative. The material sequenced was PBMCs. The CDR3 loop reads CASSLGDTTQYF. The CDR3 bases are TGTGCCAGCAGCTTAGGAGATACTACGCAGTATTTT.